The 13 T cell receptor beta chains reported below all come from one sample, sequenced in a study of PD-L1 blockade in urothelial cancer. As to time point: pretreatment peripheral blood. The data were produced by immunoSEQ multiplex PCR, yet TCRdb's version contains in-frame clones alone and is incomplete. This table holds tens of thousands of clones, about 83% found once. The input for sequencing was PBMCs, taken around atezolizumab (anti-PD-L1) treatment. The receptors were gathered from a man aged 60-69 years with urothelial cancer.

The rearrangement uses TRBV2 and TRBJ1-2; 7 bases are a match to TRBD1. Germline loops: CDR1 SNHLY, CDR2 FYNNEI. The CDR3 consists of 16 residues. Germline trimming cut 3 bases from V and 4 bases from J; bases unmatched to any gene: 11. For the CDR3, the DNA is TGTGCCAGCAGTGATACTTTATCGACAGGGTCCTATGGCTACACCTTC. This gives the protein CASSDTLSTGSYGYTF.

The genes are TRBV30 and TRBJ2-7, with 8 bases aligning to TRBD1. This CDR3 is built from 15 residues. The trim removed 2 bases at V and 2 bases at J, leaving 8 bases unmatched. Per germline, CDR1 GTSNPN and CDR2 SVGIG (reference sequence). CDR3 nucleotides: TGTGCCTGGAGTCGACAGGGGTTCGTTACCTACGAGCAGTACTTC. It codes for CAWSRQGFVTYEQYF.

The chain employs TRBV10-2 and TRBJ2-3; D call uncertain. Trimming took off 5 bases at V and 2 bases at J, with 5 bases between the two ends. Looked up from germline, CDR1 is WSHSY and CDR2 is SAAADI. The CDR3 loop spans 12 amino acids. The chain's CDR3 is CASSPITDTQYF. The CDR3 region has the DNA TGCGCCAGCAGTCCTATCACAGATACGCAGTATTTT.

V gene TRBV29-1 combines with J gene TRBJ1-1, with TRBD1 as a possible D gene (5 bases). V gave up 4 bases and J gave up 4 bases, with 19 bases separating them. There are 15 residues in the CDR3. Per germline, CDR1 SQVTM and CDR2 ANQGSEA. The CDR3 region has the DNA TGCAGCGTTGCTTCGGGGGGTGGGGGAAGCACTGAAGCTTTCTTT. This sequence encodes CSVASGGGGSTEAFF.

This chain uses TRBV6-6 with TRBJ2-7, with 10 bases lining up with TRBD1. The CDR3 loop spans 14 amino acids. Germline-derived CDR1 and CDR2 are MNHNY and SVGAGI (reference sequence). Trimming at V came to 4 bases and at J to 6 bases, leaving 6 bases not matched to a gene. The CDR3 bases are TGTGCCAGCAGTTCAGGACAGGGGGTTGGCGAGCAGTACTTC. Its translation: CASSSGQGVGEQYF.

This clone was seen only a few times. CDR3 residues: CASSIFWTGGSSGNQPQHF. Here the CDR3 DNA reads TGTGCCAGTAGTATTTTCTGGACAGGGGGTTCCTCTGGCAATCAGCCCCAGCATTTT. The V gene is TRBV19, the J gene TRBJ1-5, with 10 bases identical to TRBD1. Germline values: CDR1 LNHDA, CDR2 SQIVND (reference sequence). V lost 3 bases, J lost 2 bases, and 13 bases stayed unmatched. The CDR3 covers 19 residues.

This chain joins TRBV4-3 and TRBJ2-3; 9 bases map to TRBD2. The V and J ends lost 1 base and 5 bases, in that order; junction bases with no gene match: 10. CDR1 is LGHNA, CDR2 YSLEER, per germline. The CDR3 totals 17 residues. The CDR3 is CASSQAVLAGPRDTQYF. For the CDR3, the DNA is TGCGCCAGCAGCCAAGCTGTCCTAGCGGGACCCAGAGATACGCAGTATTTT.

The chain recombines TRBV9 with TRBJ2-4; 7 positions agree with TRBD1. The germline CDR1 and CDR2 sequences are SGDLS and YYNGEE. The CDR3 is made up of 16 amino acids. Losses at the gene ends were 3 bases for V and 3 bases for J; bases not matched to a gene: 9. CDR3 region: CASSARDRRDKNIQYF. For the CDR3, the DNA is TGTGCCAGCAGCGCCAGGGACAGAAGAGACAAAAACATTCAGTACTTC.

The V and J genes are TRBV2 and TRBJ2-3; 14 bases align to TRBD2. CDR3 length equals 15 residues. V shed 6 bases and J 8 bases; nucleotides not matched to a gene: 7. Germline V gene data show CDR1 as SNHLY and CDR2 as FYNNEI. The CDR3 bases are TGTGCCAGCAGAGGGACTAGCGGGGGCCCCGGTACGCAGTATTTT. This codes for CASRGTSGGPGTQYF.

The rearrangement joins TRBV7-2 to TRBJ1-1; 9 bases map to TRBD1. CDR3 length: 13 residues. CDR1 SGHTA and CDR2 FQGNSA come from the germline V gene. The ends lost 2 bases at V and 7 bases at J; junction bases unmatched: 2. The CDR3 protein is CASSLRQGGEAFF. The CDR3 nucleotides are TGTGCCAGCAGCTTAAGACAGGGGGGTGAAGCTTTCTTT.

A few counts support this clone. V and J are TRBV28 and TRBJ1-1; D is uncertain. The length of the CDR3 is 12 residues. V lost 5 bases and J lost 6, with 10 bases in between. The germline CDR1 and CDR2 sequences are MDHEN and SYDVKM. CDR3 in amino acids: CASSPGRPEAFF. CDR3 DNA: TGTGCCAGCAGTCCAGGTAGGCCTGAAGCTTTCTTT.

The V gene is TRBV9, the J gene TRBJ1-1, with 9 bases lining up with TRBD1. The CDR3 spans 15 residues. Germline CDR1 is SGDLS and CDR2 is YYNGEE. Unmatched junction bases numbered 9, after V lost 3 bases and J lost 6 bases. CDR3 sequence: CASSDYRGPYAEAFF. Here the CDR3 DNA reads TGTGCCAGCAGCGACTACAGGGGGCCATACGCTGAAGCTTTCTTT.

The rearrangement uses TRBV11-3 and TRBJ2-5; a weak D match, TRBD1 (5 bases). Germline CDR1 and CDR2: SGHNT and YENEEA. This CDR3 has 12 residues. V was pared by 3 bases and J by 4 bases, with 6 bases between. CDR3 sequence (DNA): TGTGCCAGCAGCTTCCAGGGAGAGACCCAGTACTTC. Translated: CASSFQGETQYF.